The 27 T cell receptor beta chains below come from one sample, sequenced in a study of T cell changes during pregnancy in multiple sclerosis. The protocol was immunoSEQ multiplex PCR, while the TCRdb copy is restricted to in-frame clones and leaves out a portion. This sample carries roughly 39,000 clones, roughly 93% of them seen once, and the ten largest clones take around 0.78%. Material: CD4+ T cells from peripheral blood mononuclear cells, obtained before pregnancy. The source of these receptors is a female donor with multiple sclerosis, enrolled in a pregnancy study.

The V and J genes are TRBV9 and TRBJ2-1, with TRBD2 matching over 7 bases. The V gene end was trimmed by 4 bases and the J gene end by 1 base; junction bases not matched to a gene: 8. The germline V gene has CDR1 SGDLS and CDR2 YYNGEE. The CDR3 is 16 residues long. The CDR3 protein is CASSPPRGSSYNEQFF. The CDR3 nucleotides read TGTGCCAGCAGCCCCCCTCGCGGGAGTTCCTACAATGAGCAGTTCTTC.

In DNA, the CDR3 is TGTGCCAGCAGTCCAACCGGGACAGGGAATGAGCAGTTCTTC. It codes for CASSPTGTGNEQFF. V and J are TRBV6-1 and TRBJ2-1; 9 positions agree with TRBD1. The CDR3 length is 14 residues. Germline assignment: CDR1 MNHNS and CDR2 SASEGT. With V trimmed by 5 bases and J by 7 bases, 6 bases remained unmatched.

The chain combines TRBV30 with TRBJ1-4, with 11 nucleotides matching TRBD1. CDR1 and CDR2 from the germline V gene are GTSNPN and SVGIG (reference sequence). The CDR3 covers 15 residues. With 5 bases clipped from V and 7 bases from J, the junction kept 9 bases outside the gene matches. The DNA of the CDR3 is TGTGCCTGGGAAGTGGACAGGGGGCGGGCTGAAAAACTGTTTTTT. Its translation: CAWEVDRGRAEKLFF. Full variable domain (remainder filled in from reference TRBV30 and TRBJ1-4): SQTIHQWPATLVQPVGSPLSLECTVEGTSNPNLYWYRQAAGRGLQLLFYSVGIGQISSEVPQNLSASRPQDRQFILSSKKLLLSDSGFYLCAWEVDRGRAEKLFFGSGTQLSVL.

This clone was observed a single time. The chain joins TRBV18 to TRBJ2-2; the D is unclear. The germline V and J ends were trimmed by 3 bases and 6 bases, with 11 bases remaining between them. This CDR3 is built from 14 residues. Germline lookup yields CDR1 KGHSH and CDR2 LQKENI. CDR3 in DNA: TGTGCCAGCTCACCCCTTTCAGGCGCCGGGGAGCTGTTTTTT. Translating gives CASSPLSGAGELFF.

This chain uses TRBV7-8 with TRBJ1-4; D is perhaps TRBD1 (6 bases). The V gene's germline CDR1 is SGHVS and CDR2 FQNEAQ. This CDR3 contains 15 residues. The ends were cut back, 6 bases at V and 10 bases at J, with 21 bases in the middle. Here the CDR3 DNA reads TGTGCCAGCAGTCCTCCCCAGGGGTTGCATGGAAAACTGTTTTTT. Its protein is CASSPPQGLHGKLFF.

The genes are TRBV11-3 and TRBJ1-1; 11 bases map to TRBD1. The J segment lost 4 bases and the V segment lost 4 bases, leaving 2 bases of the junction unmatched. The CDR3 spans 14 residues. Germline loops: CDR1 SGHNT, CDR2 YENEEA. CDR3 protein: CASSSGTGGTEAFF. As DNA, the CDR3 is TGTGCCAGCAGCTCCGGGACAGGGGGCACTGAAGCTTTCTTT. The complete variable domain, with remaining parts taken from reference TRBV11-3 and TRBJ1-1, reads EAGVVQSPRYKIIEKKQPVAFWCNPISGHNTLYWYLQNLGQGPELLIRYENEEAVDDSQLPKDRFSAERLKGVDSTLKIQPAELGDSAVYLCASSSGTGGTEAFFGQGTRLTVV.

This chain uses TRBV5-4 with TRBJ2-1, with D perhaps TRBD2 (5 bases). CDR1 is SGHNT and CDR2 is YYREEE in the germline V gene (reference sequence). The CDR3 has 15 residues. The V end lost 2 bases, the J end lost 5 bases, and 14 bases lay between the germline ends. The CDR3 spells CASSFGSSLDNEQFF. The CDR3 coding sequence is TGTGCCAGCAGCTTTGGGTCTAGCCTTGACAATGAGCAGTTCTTC. Looking up the rest from reference TRBV5-4 and TRBJ2-1 gives the full variable domain: ETGVTQSPTHLIKTRGQQVTLRCSSQSGHNTVSWYQQALGQGPQFIFQYYREEENGRGNFPPRFSGLQFPNYSSELNVNALELDDSALYLCASSFGSSLDNEQFFGPGTRLTVL.

The chain uses TRBV25-1 and TRBJ2-1; 10 bases map to TRBD2. There are 14 residues in the CDR3. Per the germline V gene, CDR1 is MGHDK and CDR2 is SYGVNS. V lost 4 bases to trimming and J lost 3 bases; unmatched junction nucleotides: 0. Here the CDR3 DNA reads TGTGCCAGCAGTGGGACTAGCGGCTACAATGAGCAGTTCTTC. Protein sequence: CASSGTSGYNEQFF.

This clone was counted a few times. The chain links TRBV9 to TRBJ1-1; D might be TRBD1 (5 bases). Germline V gene data show CDR1 as SGDLS and CDR2 as YYNGEE. V dropped 0 bases and J dropped 6 bases, with 9 bases sitting between them. The CDR3 is made up of 13 amino acids. The CDR3 DNA sequence: TGTGCCAGCAGCGTAGTTGGGGGGTCTGAAGCTTTCTTT. It is translated as CASSVVGGSEAFF.

The CDR3 DNA reads as TGTGCCAGTATATTAACGCCGACAGGTGGCGGGGAGCTGTTTTTT. Translated: CASILTPTGGGELFF. V and J are TRBV19 and TRBJ2-2, with a tentative D call TRBD1 (6 bases). Per the germline V gene, CDR1 is LNHDA and CDR2 is SQIVND (reference sequence). The V end was cut by 7 bases, the J end by 7 bases, with 19 bases between. This CDR3 contains 15 residues.

The chain employs TRBV27 and TRBJ2-1; 13 bases agree with TRBD2. In germline, CDR1 is MNHEY, CDR2 SMNVEV (reference sequence). V was pared by 5 bases and J by 8 bases, with 6 bases of the junction left unmatched. The CDR3 covers 15 residues. As DNA, the CDR3 is TGTGCCAGCAGTCCAGGACTAGCGGGAGTTTATGAGCAGTTCTTC. This translates into CASSPGLAGVYEQFF.

This clone was seen a single time. The rearrangement uses TRBV2 and TRBJ2-1; 7 nucleotides line up with TRBD2. Per germline, CDR1 SNHLY and CDR2 FYNNEI. This CDR3 spans 17 amino acids. Germline trimming cut 3 bases from V and 2 bases from J; bases unmatched to any gene: 10. CDR3 DNA sequence: TGTGCCAGCAGTGACGGGACTTTCCGGGGGGCCTACAATGAGCAGTTCTTC. As protein: CASSDGTFRGAYNEQFF.

The rearrangement joins TRBV5-1 to TRBJ2-3; D gene ambiguous. V gave up 0 bases and J gave up 6 bases, with 11 bases separating them. The CDR3 has 14 amino acids. CDR1 is SGHRS and CDR2 is YFSETQ in the germline V gene. For the CDR3, the DNA is TGCGCCAGCAGCTTGGGAGTATCCCCGGATACGCAGTATTTT. Translating gives CASSLGVSPDTQYF.

The chain employs TRBV19 and TRBJ2-3, with D perhaps matching TRBD1 (6 bases). Germline V CDR1 and CDR2: LNHDA, SQIVND (reference sequence). Trimming removed 0 bases at V and 9 bases at J, with 25 bases between. The CDR3 runs 18 residues. CDR3 sequence: CASSIDKMARGWIQTQYF. As DNA, the CDR3 is TGTGCCAGTAGTATAGACAAGATGGCTAGGGGGTGGATCCAAACGCAGTATTTT. The whole variable domain, filled in from reference TRBV19 and TRBJ2-3, reads DGGITQSPKYLFRKEGQNVTLSCEQNLNHDAMYWYRQDPGQGLRLIYYSQIVNDFQKGDIAEGYSVSREKKESFPLTVTSAQKNPTAFYLCASSIDKMARGWIQTQYFGPGTRLTVL.

The rearrangement links TRBV15 to TRBJ2-5, with TRBD2 as a possible D gene (6 bases). The CDR3 loop spans 13 amino acids. Deletions cut 5 bases from V and 5 bases from J, with 12 bases between. Germline CDR1 LNHNV, CDR2 YYDKDF (reference sequence). The CDR3, as DNA: TGTGCCACCAGCGGACCGACTAGTGAGACCCAGTACTTC. Translation: CATSGPTSETQYF.

The rearrangement joins TRBV19 to TRBJ2-1; D not certain. CDR1 and CDR2 (germline): LNHDA, SQIVND (reference sequence). The CDR3 consists of 15 residues. Trimming cost V 9 bases and J 4 bases, with 19 bases left between them. CDR3 in DNA: TGTGCCAGCTCATTAATTGGTAACGGTTACAATGAGCAGTTCTTC. Translated: CASSLIGNGYNEQFF.

The genes are TRBV7-2 and TRBJ2-5; D unresolved. CDR1 and CDR2 (germline): SGHTA, FQGNSA. V was pared by 0 bases and J by 5 bases, with 7 bases between. This CDR3 spans 13 amino acids. The CDR3 coding sequence is TGTGCCAGCAGCTTAGCGGTGCGGGAGACCCAGTACTTC. It translates to CASSLAVRETQYF. Variable domain in full (rest from reference TRBV7-2 and TRBJ2-5): GAGVSQSPSNKVTEKGKDVELRCDPISGHTALYWYRQSLGQGLEFLIYFQGNSAPDKSGLPSDRFSAERTGGSVSTLTIQRTQQEDSAVYLCASSLAVRETQYFGPGTRLLVL.

The rearrangement links TRBV30 to TRBJ2-2, with a weak D call TRBD1 (8 bases). Germline lookup yields CDR1 GTSNPN and CDR2 SVGIG (reference sequence). CDR3 length equals 15 residues. V was clipped by 2 bases and J by 4 bases, with 14 bases between them. CDR3 in DNA: TGTGCCTGGAGTACAGGGGGGACTATCACCGGGGAGCTGTTTTTT. Translation gives CAWSTGGTITGELFF. Full variable domain (rest looked up from reference TRBV30 and TRBJ2-2): SQTIHQWPATLVQPVGSPLSLECTVEGTSNPNLYWYRQAAGRGLQLLFYSVGIGQISSEVPQNLSASRPQDRQFILSSKKLLLSDSGFYLCAWSTGGTITGELFFGEGSRLTVL.

J is TRBJ2-7 and V is TRBV15; D is undetermined. Germline V lookup: CDR1 LNHNV, CDR2 YYDKDF (reference sequence). CDR3 length: 16 amino acids. The V end was cut by 0 bases, the J end by 6 bases, with 18 bases between. CDR3 DNA: TGTGCCACCAGCAGAGATCGTCTAGTAGGCGGATCCGAGCAGTACTTC. Protein product: CATSRDRLVGGSEQYF. Looking up the rest from reference TRBV15 and TRBJ2-7 gives the full variable domain: DAMVIQNPRYQVTQFGKPVTLSCSQTLNHNVMYWYQQKSSQAPKLLFHYYDKDFNNEADTPDNFQSRRPNTSFCFLDIRSPGLGDTAMYLCATSRDRLVGGSEQYFGPGTRLTVT.

The chain joins TRBV30 to TRBJ2-6, with 10 bases fitting TRBD1. The germline gives CDR1 GTSNPN, CDR2 SVGIG (reference sequence). This CDR3 is built from 18 residues. The trim removed 1 base at V and 0 bases at J, leaving 6 bases unmatched. Here the CDR3 reads CAWSADRGFNSGANVLTF. The DNA of the CDR3 is TGTGCCTGGAGTGCGGACAGGGGGTTTAACTCTGGGGCCAACGTCCTGACTTTC.

The chain recombines TRBV27 with TRBJ1-1; D may be TRBD1 (5 bases). The CDR3 totals 15 residues. Trimming left V 4 bases short and J 4 bases short, with 16 bases between. From germline, CDR1 is MNHEY and CDR2 SMNVEV (reference sequence). The CDR3 loop is CASSSGLGQSTEAFF. The DNA for the CDR3 is TGTGCCAGCAGTTCCGGGTTGGGGCAGAGCACTGAAGCTTTCTTT.

The V call is TRBV7-9, the J call TRBJ2-7; D not resolved. The length of the CDR3 is 12 residues. Germline values: CDR1 SEHNR, CDR2 FQNEAQ (reference sequence). V lost 5 bases and J 7 bases, leaving 12 bases between the germline ends. CDR3: CASSPLRGEQYF. The CDR3 bases are TGTGCCAGCAGCCCCCTCCGCGGTGAGCAGTACTTC.

This chain uses TRBV19 with TRBJ2-7, with 8 bases fitting TRBD1. The CDR3 consists of 15 residues. Trimming removed 5 bases from V and 0 bases from J; junction bases left unmatched: 6. CDR1 is LNHDA, CDR2 SQIVND, per germline (reference sequence). CDR3 DNA: TGTGCCAGTAGTCCCCTCGGGACAGGCTCCTACGAGCAGTACTTC. Translated: CASSPLGTGSYEQYF.

The V and J genes are TRBV15 and TRBJ1-4; maybe TRBD1 (5 bases). The CDR3 is 15 amino acids. Germline-derived CDR1 and CDR2 are LNHNV and YYDKDF (reference sequence). The germline V and J ends were trimmed by 0 bases and 7 bases, with 12 bases remaining between them. This chain's CDR3 is CATSRDFGGGEKLFF. DNA of the CDR3: TGTGCCACCAGCAGAGATTTTGGGGGGGGTGAAAAACTGTTTTTT.

The rearrangement uses TRBV28 and TRBJ1-1; the D is unclear. This CDR3 comprises 13 residues. V lost 8 bases and J 5 bases, leaving 15 bases between the germline ends. CDR1 is MDHEN, CDR2 SYDVKM, per germline. The CDR3 region is CASSKTPATEAFF. The CDR3 region has the DNA TGTGCCAGCTCTAAGACACCCGCTACTGAAGCTTTCTTT.

This clone showed up just once. The rearrangement links TRBV11-1 to TRBJ2-1; no firm D call. The CDR3 is 15 amino acids. The germline gives CDR1 SGHAT, CDR2 FQDESV (reference sequence). Trimming removed 1 base from V and 9 bases from J, with 16 bases in between. Written as DNA, the CDR3 is TGTGCCAGCAGCTTAGACCAGCGTCAAATTGGTGAGCAGTTCTTC. The encoded protein is CASSLDQRQIGEQFF.

The V call is TRBV19, the J call TRBJ1-5; possible D gene TRBD1, 5 bases. This CDR3 spans 15 amino acids. Germline CDR1 is LNHDA and CDR2 is SQIVND (reference sequence). The V and J ends lost 5 bases and 4 bases respectively, with 15 bases between them. The CDR3 loop reads CASSRSQGLNQPQHF. CDR3 nucleotide sequence: TGTGCCAGTAGTCGTAGTCAGGGACTTAATCAGCCCCAGCATTTT.